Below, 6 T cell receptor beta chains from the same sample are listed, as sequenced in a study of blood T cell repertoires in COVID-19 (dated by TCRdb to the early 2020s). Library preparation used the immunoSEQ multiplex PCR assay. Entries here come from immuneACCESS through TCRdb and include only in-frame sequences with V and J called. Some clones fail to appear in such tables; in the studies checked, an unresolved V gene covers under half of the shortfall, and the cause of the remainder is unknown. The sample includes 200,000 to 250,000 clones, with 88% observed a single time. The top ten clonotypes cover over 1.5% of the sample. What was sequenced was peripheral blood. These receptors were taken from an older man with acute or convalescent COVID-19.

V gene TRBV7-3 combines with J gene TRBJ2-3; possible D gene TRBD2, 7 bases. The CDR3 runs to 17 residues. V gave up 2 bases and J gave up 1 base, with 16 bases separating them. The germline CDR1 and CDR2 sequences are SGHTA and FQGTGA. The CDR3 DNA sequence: TGTGCCAGCAGCTTATGGGGGCGGGAGTCAGGCACAGATACGCAGTATTTT. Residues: CASSLWGRESGTDTQYF.

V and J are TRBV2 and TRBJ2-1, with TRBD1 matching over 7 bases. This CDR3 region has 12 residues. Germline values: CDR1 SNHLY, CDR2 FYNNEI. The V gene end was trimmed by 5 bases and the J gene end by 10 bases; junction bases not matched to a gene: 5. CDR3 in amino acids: CASSSRGREQFF. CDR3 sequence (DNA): TGTGCCAGCAGTTCAAGGGGGCGCGAGCAGTTCTTC.

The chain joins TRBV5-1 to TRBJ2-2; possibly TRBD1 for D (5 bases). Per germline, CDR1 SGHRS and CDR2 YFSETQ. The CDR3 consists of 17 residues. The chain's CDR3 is CASQSGAGQGATGELFF. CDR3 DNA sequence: TGCGCATCCCAATCCGGTGCCGGGCAGGGTGCCACCGGGGAGCTGTTTTTT.

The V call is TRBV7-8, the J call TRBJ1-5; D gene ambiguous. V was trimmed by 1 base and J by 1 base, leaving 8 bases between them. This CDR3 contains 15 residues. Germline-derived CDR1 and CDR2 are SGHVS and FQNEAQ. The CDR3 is CASSLEQLSNQPQHF. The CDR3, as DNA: TGTGCCAGCAGCTTAGAACAGCTGAGCAATCAGCCCCAGCATTTT. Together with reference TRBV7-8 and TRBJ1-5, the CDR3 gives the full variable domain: GAGVSQSPRYKVAKRGQDVALRCDPISGHVSLFWYQQALGQGPEFLTYFQNEAQLDKSGLPSDRFFAERPEGSVSTLKIQRTQQEDSAVYLCASSLEQLSNQPQHFGDGTRLSIL.

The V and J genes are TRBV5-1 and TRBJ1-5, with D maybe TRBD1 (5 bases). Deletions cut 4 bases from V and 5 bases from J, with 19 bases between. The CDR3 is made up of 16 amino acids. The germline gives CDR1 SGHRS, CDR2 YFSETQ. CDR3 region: CASSQKEQGLYQPQHF. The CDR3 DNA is TGCGCCAGCAGCCAAAAGGAGCAGGGTCTTTATCAGCCCCAGCATTTT.

CDR3: CASTPGGRVGSPLHF. CDR3 DNA: TGCGCCAGCACCCCCGGGGGGCGCGTTGGTTCACCCCTCCACTTT. The rearrangement uses TRBV5-1 and TRBJ1-6, with D perhaps TRBD1 (6 bases). Germline V CDR1 and CDR2: SGHRS, YFSETQ. Trimming removed 6 bases from V and 9 bases from J, with 19 bases in between. This CDR3 is 15 amino acids long. Full variable domain (rest looked up from reference TRBV5-1 and TRBJ1-6): KAGVTQTPRYLIKTRGQQVTLSCSPISGHRSVSWYQQTPGQGLQFLFEYFSETQRNKGNFPGRFSGRQFSNSRSEMNVSTLELGDSALYLCASTPGGRVGSPLHFGNGTRLTVT.